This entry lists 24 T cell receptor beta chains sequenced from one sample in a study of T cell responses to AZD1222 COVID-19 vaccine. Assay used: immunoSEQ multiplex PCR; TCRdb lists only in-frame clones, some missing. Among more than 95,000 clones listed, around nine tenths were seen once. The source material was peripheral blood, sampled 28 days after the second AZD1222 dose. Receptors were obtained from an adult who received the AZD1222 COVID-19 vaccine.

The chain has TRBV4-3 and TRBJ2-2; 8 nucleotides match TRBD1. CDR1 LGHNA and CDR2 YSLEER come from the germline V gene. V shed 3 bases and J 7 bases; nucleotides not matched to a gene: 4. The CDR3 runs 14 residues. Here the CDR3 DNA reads TGCGCCAGCAGCCACAGGGGGCCGGGCGGGGAGCTGTTTTTT. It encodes CASSHRGPGGELFF.

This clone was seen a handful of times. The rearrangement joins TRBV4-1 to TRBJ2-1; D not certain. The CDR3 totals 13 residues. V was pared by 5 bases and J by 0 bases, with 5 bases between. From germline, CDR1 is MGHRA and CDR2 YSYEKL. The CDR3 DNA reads TGCGCCAGCAGCGGGGTCTCCTACAATGAGCAGTTCTTC. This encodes CASSGVSYNEQFF.

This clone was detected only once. The CDR3 DNA reads TGTGCCAGCAGCTTAGCGGGTAGGGCAGGGGATAATCAGCCCCAGCATTTT. As protein: CASSLAGRAGDNQPQHF. The chain employs TRBV7-2 and TRBJ1-5, with D perhaps TRBD1 (6 bases). CDR3 size: 17 residues. Trimming stripped 0 bases from V and 4 bases from J, with 16 bases between. Germline CDR1 is SGHTA and CDR2 is FQGNSA.

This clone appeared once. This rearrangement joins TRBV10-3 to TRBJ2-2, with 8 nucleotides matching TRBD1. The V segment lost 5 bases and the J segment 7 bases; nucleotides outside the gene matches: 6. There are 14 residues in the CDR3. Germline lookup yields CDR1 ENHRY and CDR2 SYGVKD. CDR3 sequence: CAISTGQGHGELFF. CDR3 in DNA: TGTGCCATCAGTACAGGACAGGGTCACGGGGAGCTGTTTTTT.

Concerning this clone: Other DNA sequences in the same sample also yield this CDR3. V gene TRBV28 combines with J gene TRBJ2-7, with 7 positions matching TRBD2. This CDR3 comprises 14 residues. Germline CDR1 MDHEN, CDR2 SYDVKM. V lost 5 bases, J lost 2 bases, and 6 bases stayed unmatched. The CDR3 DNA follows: TGTGCCAGCAGTCCACCGGGGGGAGCCTACGAGCAGTACTTC. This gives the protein CASSPPGGAYEQYF. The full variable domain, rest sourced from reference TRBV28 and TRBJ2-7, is DVKVTQSSRYLVKRTGEKVFLECVQDMDHENMFWYRQDPGLGLRLIYFSYDVKMKEKGDIPEGYSVSREKKERFSLILESASTNQTSMYLCASSPPGGAYEQYFGPGTRLTVT.

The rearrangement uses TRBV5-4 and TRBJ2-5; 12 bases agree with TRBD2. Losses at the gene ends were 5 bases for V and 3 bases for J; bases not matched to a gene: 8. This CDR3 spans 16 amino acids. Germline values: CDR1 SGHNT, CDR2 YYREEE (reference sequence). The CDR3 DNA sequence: TGTGCCAGCAGTGCGAGGCGGACTAGCGGGAAAGAGACCCAGTACTTC. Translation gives CASSARRTSGKETQYF.

CDR3 residues: CASSGAIDEQYF. CDR3 DNA: TGCGCCAGCAGCGGGGCGATCGACGAGCAGTACTTC. This chain uses TRBV5-1 with TRBJ2-7; tentatively, D is TRBD1 (5 bases). Trimming removed 4 bases from V and 5 bases from J, with 10 bases in between. Germline V CDR1 and CDR2: SGHRS, YFSETQ. The CDR3 consists of 12 residues. The whole variable domain, remainder taken from reference TRBV5-1 and TRBJ2-7, is KAGVTQTPRYLIKTRGQQVTLSCSPISGHRSVSWYQQTPGQGLQFLFEYFSETQRNKGNFPGRFSGRQFSNSRSEMNVSTLELGDSALYLCASSGAIDEQYFGPGTRLTVT.

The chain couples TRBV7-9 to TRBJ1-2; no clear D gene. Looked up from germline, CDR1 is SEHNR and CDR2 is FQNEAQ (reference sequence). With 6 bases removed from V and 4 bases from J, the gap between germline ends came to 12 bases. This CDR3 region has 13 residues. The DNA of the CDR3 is TGTGCCAGCAGAAAATCAGATTCCTATGGCTACACCTTC. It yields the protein CASRKSDSYGYTF. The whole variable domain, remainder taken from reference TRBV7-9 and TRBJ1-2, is DTGVSQNPRHKITKRGQNVTFRCDPISEHNRLYWYRQTLGQGPEFLTYFQNEAQLEKSRLLSDRFSAERPKGSFSTLEIQRTEQGDSAMYLCASRKSDSYGYTFGSGTRLTVV.

The CDR3 sequence is CASRQDGTMGKLFF. CDR3 DNA: TGTGCCAGCAGGCAAGACGGGACAATGGGAAAACTGTTTTTT. The chain carries TRBV7-2 and TRBJ1-4, with D possibly matching TRBD1 (6 bases). Trimming removed 6 bases at V and 10 bases at J, with 18 bases between. The V gene's germline CDR1 is SGHTA and CDR2 FQGNSA. The CDR3 length is 14 residues.

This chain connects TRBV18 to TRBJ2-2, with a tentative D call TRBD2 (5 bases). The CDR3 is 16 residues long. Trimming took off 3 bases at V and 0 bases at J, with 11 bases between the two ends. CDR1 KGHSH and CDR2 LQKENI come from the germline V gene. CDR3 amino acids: CASSPTAGPNTGELFF. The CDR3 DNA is TGTGCCAGCTCACCGACGGCGGGCCCGAACACCGGGGAGCTGTTTTTT.

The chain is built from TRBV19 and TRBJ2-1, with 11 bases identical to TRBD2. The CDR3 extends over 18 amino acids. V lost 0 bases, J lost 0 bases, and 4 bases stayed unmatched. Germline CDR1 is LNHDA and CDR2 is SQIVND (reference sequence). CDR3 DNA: TGTGCCAGTAGTATAGAACGACTAGCGGGGAGCTCCTACAATGAGCAGTTCTTC. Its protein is CASSIERLAGSSYNEQFF.

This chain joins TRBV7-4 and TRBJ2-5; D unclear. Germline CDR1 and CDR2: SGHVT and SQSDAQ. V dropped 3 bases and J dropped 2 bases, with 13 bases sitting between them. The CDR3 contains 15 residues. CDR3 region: CASSFSKYLQETQYF. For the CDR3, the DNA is TGTGCCAGCAGCTTTAGTAAGTATCTTCAAGAGACCCAGTACTTC.

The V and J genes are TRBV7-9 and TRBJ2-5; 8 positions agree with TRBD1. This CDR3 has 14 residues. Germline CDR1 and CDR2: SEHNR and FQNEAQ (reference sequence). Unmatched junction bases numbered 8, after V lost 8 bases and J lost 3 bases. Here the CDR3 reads CASSFPTGEETQYF. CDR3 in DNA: TGTGCCAGCTCCTTCCCGACAGGGGAAGAGACCCAGTACTTC.

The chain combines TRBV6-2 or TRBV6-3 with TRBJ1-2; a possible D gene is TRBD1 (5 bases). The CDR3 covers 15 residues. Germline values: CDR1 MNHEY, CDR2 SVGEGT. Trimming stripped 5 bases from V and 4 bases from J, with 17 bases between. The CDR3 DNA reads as TGTGCCAGCAGTCCCGCTCAGGACATACCCTATGGCTACACCTTC. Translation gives CASSPAQDIPYGYTF.

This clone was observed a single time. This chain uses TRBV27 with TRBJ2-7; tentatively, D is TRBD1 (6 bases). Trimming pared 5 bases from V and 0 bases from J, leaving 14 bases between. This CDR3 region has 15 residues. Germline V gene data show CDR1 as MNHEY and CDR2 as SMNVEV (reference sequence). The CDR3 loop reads CASSRRTDHSYEQYF. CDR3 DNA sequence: TGTGCCAGCAGTAGGCGGACAGACCACTCCTACGAGCAGTACTTC.

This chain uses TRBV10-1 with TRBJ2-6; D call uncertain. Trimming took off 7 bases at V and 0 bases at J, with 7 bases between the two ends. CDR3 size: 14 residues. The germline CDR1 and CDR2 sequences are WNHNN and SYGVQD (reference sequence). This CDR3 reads CASKGRSGANVLTF. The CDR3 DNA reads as TGCGCCAGCAAGGGCCGCTCTGGGGCCAACGTCCTGACTTTC.

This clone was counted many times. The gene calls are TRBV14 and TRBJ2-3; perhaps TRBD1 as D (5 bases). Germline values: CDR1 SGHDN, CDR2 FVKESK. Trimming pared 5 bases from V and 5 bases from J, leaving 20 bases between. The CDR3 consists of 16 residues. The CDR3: CASSFSKISRGDTQYF. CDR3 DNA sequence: TGTGCCAGCAGCTTCAGTAAAATCTCAAGGGGAGATACGCAGTATTTT.

CDR3 DNA: TGTGCCAGCAGTTTGGGAGCGCGTGTTGACTATGGCTACACCTTC. It yields the protein CASSLGARVDYGYTF. This chain links TRBV6-2 or TRBV6-3 with TRBJ1-2; no firm D call. V lost 4 bases, J lost 3 bases, and 15 bases lay in between. Germline-derived CDR1 and CDR2 are MNHEY and SVGEGT. The CDR3 loop spans 15 amino acids.

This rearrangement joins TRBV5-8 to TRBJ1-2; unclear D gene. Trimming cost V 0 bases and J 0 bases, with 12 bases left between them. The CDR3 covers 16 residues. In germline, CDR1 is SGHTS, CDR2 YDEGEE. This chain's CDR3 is CASSLAPGLSNYGYTF. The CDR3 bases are TGTGCCAGCAGCTTGGCCCCAGGACTTTCTAACTATGGCTACACCTTC. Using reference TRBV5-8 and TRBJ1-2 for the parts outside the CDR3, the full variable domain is EAGVTQSPTHLIKTRGQQATLRCSPISGHTSVYWYQQALGLGLQFLLWYDEGEERNRGNFPPRFSGRQFPNYSSELNVNALELEDSALYLCASSLAPGLSNYGYTFGSGTRLTVV.

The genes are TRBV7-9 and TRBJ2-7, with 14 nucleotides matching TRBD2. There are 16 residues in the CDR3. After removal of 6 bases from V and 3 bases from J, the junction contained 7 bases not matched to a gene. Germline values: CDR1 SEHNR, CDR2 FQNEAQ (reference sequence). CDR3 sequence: CASRGLAGDIFYEQYF. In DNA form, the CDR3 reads TGTGCCAGCAGGGGACTAGCGGGAGATATCTTCTACGAGCAGTACTTC.

The CDR3 region is CASSSRGGEDGYTF. The CDR3 bases are TGTGCCAGCAGCTCCCGTGGAGGAGAGGATGGCTACACCTTC. This chain joins TRBV9 and TRBJ1-2; D remains ambiguous. Trimming stripped 4 bases from V and 6 bases from J, with 16 bases between. The germline V gene encodes CDR1 SGDLS and CDR2 YYNGEE. The CDR3 is 14 residues long.

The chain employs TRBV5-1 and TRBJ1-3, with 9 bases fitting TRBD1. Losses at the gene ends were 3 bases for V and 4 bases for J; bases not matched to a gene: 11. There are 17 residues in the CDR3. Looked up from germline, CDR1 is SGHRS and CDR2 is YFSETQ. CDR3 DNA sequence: TGCGCCAGCAGCTCTTCCCCCGGGACAGGGTACGGAAACACCATATATTTT. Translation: CASSSSPGTGYGNTIYF.

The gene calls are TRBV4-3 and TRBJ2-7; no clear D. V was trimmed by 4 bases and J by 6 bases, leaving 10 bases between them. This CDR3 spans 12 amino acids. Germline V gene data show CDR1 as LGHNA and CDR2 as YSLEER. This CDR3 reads CASSPPKGEQYF. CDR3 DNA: TGCGCCAGCAGCCCGCCTAAGGGCGAGCAGTACTTC.

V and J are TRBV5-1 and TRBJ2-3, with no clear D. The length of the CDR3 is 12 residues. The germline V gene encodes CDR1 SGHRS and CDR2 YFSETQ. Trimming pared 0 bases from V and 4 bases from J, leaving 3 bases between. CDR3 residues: CASSLVPDTQYF. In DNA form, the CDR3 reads TGCGCCAGCAGCTTGGTTCCAGATACGCAGTATTTT.